This is a list of T cell receptor beta chains from one sample in a study of T cells in Graves' hyperthyroidism and ophthalmopathy. TCRdb called the multiplex PCR reads again in MiXCR, with one record for every CDR3 protein. The sample comprises over 450,000 distinct CDR3 sequences, roughly an eighth of which are singletons, and over 15% rests with the top ten. The sample consisted of blood. These receptors came from a young woman with Graves' hyperthyroidism. Both conserved end residues are part of each CDR3. Fields, in order: J gene, V gene, D gene, clone size, CDR3 DNA, CDR3 protein. A D gene is named only where the DNA matches it firmly. Rows may omit the clone size; those that give it use once, few, many or a size class.

>TRBJ2-1|TRBV11-2|TRBD2|many
TGTGCCAGCAGCTTATTGACTAGCGGGAGGGCCGGCTACAATGAGCAGTTCTTC
CASSLLTSGRAGYNEQFF
>TRBJ1-3|TRBV7-3|TRBD1|many
TGTGCCAGCAGCCGACAGGGAGGGACTGGAAACACCATATATTTT
CASSRQGGTGNTIYF
>TRBJ2-3|TRBV30|-|many
TGTGCCTGGAGAACCGGGTTCGCCACAGATACGCAGTATTTT
CAWRTGFATDTQYF
>TRBJ2-7|TRBV28|-|many
TGTGCCAGCAGTGAGGGGACCACCGCGGGCGAGCAGTACTTC
CASSEGTTAGEQYF
>TRBJ2-1|TRBV12-5|-|many
TGTGCTAGTGGTGGACCCGGGGGTAGCTACAATGAGCAGTTCTTC
CASGGPGGSYNEQFF
>TRBJ1-3|TRBV14|-|few
TGTGCCAGCAGCCGAGCCTTCAGGGAATACTCTGGAAACACCATATATTTT
CASSRAFREYSGNTIYF
>TRBJ1-5|TRBV12-3/TRBV12-4|-|many
TGTGCCAGCAGTTTAAGCGGGAGCCATCAGCCCCAGCATTTT
CASSLSGSHQPQHF
>TRBJ2-1|TRBV9|-|-
TGTGCCAGCAGCGCCCAGGGGGGCTCCTACAATGAGCAGTTCTTC
CASSAQGGSYNEQFF
>TRBJ2-1|TRBV7-9|-|many
TGTGCCAGCAGCTTAGCGGGACTTCTTAATGAGCAGTTCTTC
CASSLAGLLNEQFF
>TRBJ1-2|TRBV9|TRBD1|many
TGTGCCAGCAGCGATGGGACAGGGGGCGAACTCAACTATGGCTACACCTTC
CASSDGTGGELNYGYTF
>TRBJ2-2|TRBV11-3|TRBD2|many
TGTGCCAGCAGCTTAGGGCTAGCGGAAAACACCGGGGAGCTGTTTTTT
CASSLGLAENTGELFF
>TRBJ1-5|TRBV12-3/TRBV12-4|TRBD1|many
TGTGCCAGCAGTTCAGGGACAGGGCCTCAGCCCCAGCATTTT
CASSSGTGPQPQHF
>TRBJ2-3|TRBV11-2|-|many
TGTGCCAGCAGCGGGCAGGACACAGATACGCAGTATTTT
CASSGQDTDTQYF
>TRBJ1-2|TRBV27|-|many
TGTGCCAGCAGTTTCTCAGGGTACGGCTACACCTTC
CASSFSGYGYTF
>TRBJ1-1|TRBV18|-|-
TGTGCCAGCTCACCATCCGCCTCTGAAGCTTTCTTT
CASSPSASEAFF
>TRBJ1-1|TRBV30|-|many
TGTGCCGGAGGGCAGGGGTGGGGGACTGAAGCTTTCTTT
CAGGQGWGTEAFF
>TRBJ2-2|TRBV30|-|many
TGTGCCTGGAGTAGGGGTCCGACCGGGGAGCTGTTTTTT
CAWSRGPTGELFF
>TRBJ1-6|TRBV5-1|-|few
TGCGCCAGCAGCTGGCAGCCCGATGTTTCACCCCTCCACTTT
CASSWQPDVSPLHF
>TRBJ1-6|TRBV6-5|-|many
TGTGCCAGCAGTTACTCTCCGAGCTCCTATAATTCACCCCTCCACTTT
CASSYSPSSYNSPLHF
>TRBJ2-6|TRBV19|TRBD1|many
TGTGCCACCGAACCCCGGGACAGCTCATCCTCTGGGGCCAACGTCCTGACTTTC
CATEPRDSSSSGANVLTF
>TRBJ1-1|TRBV6-5|-|many
TGTGCCAGCAGTTACCCCGGACAGTCTAACACTGAAGCTTTCTTT
CASSYPGQSNTEAFF
>TRBJ2-2|TRBV6-6|-|few
TGTGCCAGCAGTTACCTCCCGCCACGGAGCACCGGGGAGCTGTTTTTT
CASSYLPPRSTGELFF
>TRBJ1-6|TRBV27|-|many
TGTGCCAGCAGTTCGGTTCAGGGCTCTAGCTCCTATAATTCACCCCTCCACTTT
CASSSVQGSSSYNSPLHF
>TRBJ1-4|TRBV20-1|-|few
TGCAGTGCTAGAGACCCAGGATCCAGAGGAAAACTGTTTTTT
CSARDPGSRGKLFF
>TRBJ1-1|TRBV6-1|-|few
TGTGCCAGCAAGATTGGCGTTAGTACTGAAGCTTTCTTT
CASKIGVSTEAFF
>TRBJ1-2|TRBV3-1|TRBD1|many
TGTGCCAGCAGTCGACAGGGGAGGCACTATGGCTACACCTTC
CASSRQGRHYGYTF
>TRBJ2-2|TRBV19|-|many
TGTGCCAGTAAGGAGGGGCCGAACACCGGGGAGCTGTTTTTT
CASKEGPNTGELFF
>TRBJ1-5|TRBV5-1|-|-
TGCGCCAGCAGCACGGACGGTAGCAATCAGCCCCAGCATTTT
CASSTDGSNQPQHF
>TRBJ2-1|TRBV29-1|-|many
TGCAGCTCGACAGAGAATGAGCAGTTCTTC
CSSTENEQFF
>TRBJ1-1|TRBV20-1|TRBD1|many
TGCAGTGCCAACAGGGGTGGCACTGAAGCTTTCTTT
CSANRGGTEAFF